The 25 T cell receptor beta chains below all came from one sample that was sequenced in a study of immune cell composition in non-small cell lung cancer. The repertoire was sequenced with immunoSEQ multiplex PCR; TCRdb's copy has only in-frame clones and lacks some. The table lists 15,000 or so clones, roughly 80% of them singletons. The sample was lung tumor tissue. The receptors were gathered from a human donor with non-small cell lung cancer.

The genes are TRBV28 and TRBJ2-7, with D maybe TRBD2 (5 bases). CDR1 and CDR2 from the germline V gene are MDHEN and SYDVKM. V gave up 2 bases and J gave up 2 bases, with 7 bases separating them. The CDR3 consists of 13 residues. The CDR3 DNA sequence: TGTGCCAGCAGTTTAGGAGGAACCTACGAGCAGTACTTC. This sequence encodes CASSLGGTYEQYF.

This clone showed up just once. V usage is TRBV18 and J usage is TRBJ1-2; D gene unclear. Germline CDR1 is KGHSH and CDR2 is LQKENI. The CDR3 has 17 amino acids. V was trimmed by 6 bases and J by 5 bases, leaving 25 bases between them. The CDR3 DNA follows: TGTGCCAGCTCCCCCAGACAACAAGGGCGCTCTGCATATGGCTACACCTTC. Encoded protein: CASSPRQQGRSAYGYTF.

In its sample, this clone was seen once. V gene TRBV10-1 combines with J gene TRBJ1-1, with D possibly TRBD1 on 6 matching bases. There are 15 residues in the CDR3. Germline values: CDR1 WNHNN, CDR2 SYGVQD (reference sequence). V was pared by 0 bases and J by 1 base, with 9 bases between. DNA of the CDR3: TGCGCCAGCAGTGAGTCTGGACAGCCGAACACTGAAGCTTTCTTT. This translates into CASSESGQPNTEAFF.

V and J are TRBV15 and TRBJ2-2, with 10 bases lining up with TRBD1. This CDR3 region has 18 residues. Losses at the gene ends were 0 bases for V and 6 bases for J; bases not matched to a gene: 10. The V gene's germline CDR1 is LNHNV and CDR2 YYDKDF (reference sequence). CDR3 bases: TGTGCCACCAGCAGAGAGCGGGACAGGGGTGGTGTAGCCGGGGAGCTGTTTTTT. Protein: CATSRERDRGGVAGELFF.

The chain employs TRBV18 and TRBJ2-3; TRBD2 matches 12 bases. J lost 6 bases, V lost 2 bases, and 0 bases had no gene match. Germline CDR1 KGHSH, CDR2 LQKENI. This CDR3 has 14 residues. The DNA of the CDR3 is TGTGCCAGCTCACCAACTAGCGGGAGGGATACGCAGTATTTT. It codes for CASSPTSGRDTQYF.

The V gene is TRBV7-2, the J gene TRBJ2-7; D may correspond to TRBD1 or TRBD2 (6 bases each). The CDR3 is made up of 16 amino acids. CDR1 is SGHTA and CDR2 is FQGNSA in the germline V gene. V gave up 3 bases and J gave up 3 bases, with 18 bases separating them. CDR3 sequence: CASSLGTGRWDYEQYF. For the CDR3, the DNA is TGTGCCAGCAGCTTGGGAACAGGGAGGTGGGACTACGAGCAGTACTTC.

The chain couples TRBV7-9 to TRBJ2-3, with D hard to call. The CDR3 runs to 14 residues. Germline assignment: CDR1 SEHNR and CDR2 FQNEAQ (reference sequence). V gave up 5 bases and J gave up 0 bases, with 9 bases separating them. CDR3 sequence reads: CASSAPSSTDTQYF. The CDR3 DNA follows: TGTGCCAGCAGCGCGCCGAGTAGCACAGATACGCAGTATTTT.

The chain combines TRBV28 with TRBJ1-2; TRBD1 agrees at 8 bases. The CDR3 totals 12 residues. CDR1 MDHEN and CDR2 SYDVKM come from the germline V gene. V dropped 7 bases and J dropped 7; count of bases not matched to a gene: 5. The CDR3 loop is CASTSDRGGYTF. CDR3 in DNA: TGTGCCAGCACCTCCGACAGGGGTGGCTACACCTTC.

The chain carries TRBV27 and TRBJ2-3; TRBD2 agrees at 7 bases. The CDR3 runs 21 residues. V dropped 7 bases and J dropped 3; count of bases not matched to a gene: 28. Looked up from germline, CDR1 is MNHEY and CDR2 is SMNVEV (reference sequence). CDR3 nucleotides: TGTGCCAGCACCCCCCTGGGAGGGGACCCCTCGTGGGCTGTGTGGACAGATACGCAGTATTTT. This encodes CASTPLGGDPSWAVWTDTQYF.

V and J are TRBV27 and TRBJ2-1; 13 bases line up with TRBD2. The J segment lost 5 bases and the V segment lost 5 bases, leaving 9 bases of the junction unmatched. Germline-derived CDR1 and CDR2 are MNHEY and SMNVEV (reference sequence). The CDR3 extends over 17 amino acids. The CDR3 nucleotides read TGTGCCAGCAGTGCAAGAGGGACTAGCGGGATCAACAATGAGCAGTTCTTC. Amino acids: CASSARGTSGINNEQFF.

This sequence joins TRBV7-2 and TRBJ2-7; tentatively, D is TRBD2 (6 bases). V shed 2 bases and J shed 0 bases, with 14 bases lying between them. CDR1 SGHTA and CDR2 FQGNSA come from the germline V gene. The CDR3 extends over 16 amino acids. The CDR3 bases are TGTGCCAGCAGCTTACAACTCGGCGGGACCTCCTACGAGCAGTACTTC. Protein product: CASSLQLGGTSYEQYF.

DNA for the CDR3: TGCGCCAGCAGCGCGACACAGGGGGTAAATGAGCAGTTCTTC. Its translation is CASSATQGVNEQFF. The V gene is TRBV5-1, the J gene TRBJ2-1, with 8 bases matching TRBD1. Germline V CDR1 and CDR2: SGHRS, YFSETQ. The CDR3 runs 14 residues. V lost 4 bases to trimming and J lost 7 bases; unmatched junction nucleotides: 7. Full variable domain (missing parts from reference TRBV5-1 and TRBJ2-1): KAGVTQTPRYLIKTRGQQVTLSCSPISGHRSVSWYQQTPGQGLQFLFEYFSETQRNKGNFPGRFSGRQFSNSRSEMNVSTLELGDSALYLCASSATQGVNEQFFGPGTRLTVL.

The CDR3 region has the DNA TGTGCCAGCAGTTTTATTTGGGACAACTCCTACGAGCAGTACTTC. Translating it yields CASSFIWDNSYEQYF. V and J are TRBV11-1 and TRBJ2-7; D may be TRBD1 (6 bases). CDR3 size: 15 residues. V lost 6 bases and J lost 0, with 15 bases in between. Germline lookup yields CDR1 SGHAT and CDR2 FQDESV (reference sequence).

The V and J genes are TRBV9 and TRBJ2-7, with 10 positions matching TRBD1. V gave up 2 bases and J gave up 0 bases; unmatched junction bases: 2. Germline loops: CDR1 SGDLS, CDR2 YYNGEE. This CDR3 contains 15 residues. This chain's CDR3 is CASSVGTGDSYEQYF. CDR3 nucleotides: TGTGCCAGCAGCGTTGGGACAGGGGACTCCTACGAGCAGTACTTC.

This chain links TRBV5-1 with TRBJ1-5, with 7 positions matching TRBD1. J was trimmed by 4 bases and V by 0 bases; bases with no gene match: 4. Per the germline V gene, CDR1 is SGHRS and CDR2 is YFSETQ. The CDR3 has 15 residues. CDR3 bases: TGCGCCAGCAGCTTGGGACAGGGACAGAATCAGCCCCAGCATTTT. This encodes CASSLGQGQNQPQHF. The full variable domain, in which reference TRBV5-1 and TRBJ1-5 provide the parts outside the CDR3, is KAGVTQTPRYLIKTRGQQVTLSCSPISGHRSVSWYQQTPGQGLQFLFEYFSETQRNKGNFPGRFSGRQFSNSRSEMNVSTLELGDSALYLCASSLGQGQNQPQHFGDGTRLSIL.

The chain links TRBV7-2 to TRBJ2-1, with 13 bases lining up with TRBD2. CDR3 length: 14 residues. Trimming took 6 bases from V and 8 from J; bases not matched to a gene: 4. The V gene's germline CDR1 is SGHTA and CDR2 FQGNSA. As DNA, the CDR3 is TGTGCCAGCAGGAGTGGACTAGCGGGAGATGAGCAGTTCTTC. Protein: CASRSGLAGDEQFF.

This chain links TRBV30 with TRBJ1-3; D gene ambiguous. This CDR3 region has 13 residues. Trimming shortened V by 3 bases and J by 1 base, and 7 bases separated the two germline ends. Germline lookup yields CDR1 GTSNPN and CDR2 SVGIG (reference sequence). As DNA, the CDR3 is TGTGCCTGGAGCCGGGTTTCTGGAAACACCATATATTTT. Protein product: CAWSRVSGNTIYF. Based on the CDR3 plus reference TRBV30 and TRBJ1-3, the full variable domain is SQTIHQWPATLVQPVGSPLSLECTVEGTSNPNLYWYRQAAGRGLQLLFYSVGIGQISSEVPQNLSASRPQDRQFILSSKKLLLSDSGFYLCAWSRVSGNTIYFGEGSWLTVV.

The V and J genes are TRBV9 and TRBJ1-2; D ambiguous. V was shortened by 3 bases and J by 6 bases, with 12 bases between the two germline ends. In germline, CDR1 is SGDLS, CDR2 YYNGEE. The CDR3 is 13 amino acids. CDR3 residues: CASSASTNDGYTF. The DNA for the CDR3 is TGTGCCAGCAGCGCAAGTACCAATGATGGCTACACCTTC.

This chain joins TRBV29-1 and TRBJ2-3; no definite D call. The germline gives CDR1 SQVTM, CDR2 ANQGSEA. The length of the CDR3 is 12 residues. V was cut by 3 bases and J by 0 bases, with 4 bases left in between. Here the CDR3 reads CSVDPSTDTQYF. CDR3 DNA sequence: TGCAGCGTTGACCCCAGCACAGATACGCAGTATTTT.

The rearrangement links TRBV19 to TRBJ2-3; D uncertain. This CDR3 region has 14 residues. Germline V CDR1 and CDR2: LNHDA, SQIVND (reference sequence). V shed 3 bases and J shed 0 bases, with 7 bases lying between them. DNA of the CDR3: TGTGCCAGTAGTATGTGGGGTAGCACAGATACGCAGTATTTT. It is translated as CASSMWGSTDTQYF.

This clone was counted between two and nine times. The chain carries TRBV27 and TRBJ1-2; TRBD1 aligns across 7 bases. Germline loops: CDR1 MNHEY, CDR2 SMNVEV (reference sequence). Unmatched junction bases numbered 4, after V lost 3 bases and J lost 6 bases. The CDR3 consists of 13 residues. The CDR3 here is CASSLWQGDGYTF. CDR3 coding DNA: TGTGCCAGCAGTTTGTGGCAGGGGGATGGCTACACCTTC.

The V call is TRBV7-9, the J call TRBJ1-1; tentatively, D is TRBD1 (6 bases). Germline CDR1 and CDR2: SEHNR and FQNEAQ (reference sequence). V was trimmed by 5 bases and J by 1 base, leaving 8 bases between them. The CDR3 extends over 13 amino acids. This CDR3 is CASSRGQNTEAFF. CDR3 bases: TGTGCCAGCAGCCGGGGACAGAACACTGAAGCTTTCTTT.

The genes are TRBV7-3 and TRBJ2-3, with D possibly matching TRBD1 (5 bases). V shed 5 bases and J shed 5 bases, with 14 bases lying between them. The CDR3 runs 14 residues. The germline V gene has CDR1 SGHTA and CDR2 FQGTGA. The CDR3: CASSRQSGVDTQYF. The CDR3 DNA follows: TGTGCCAGCAGCAGACAGAGTGGAGTAGATACGCAGTATTTT.

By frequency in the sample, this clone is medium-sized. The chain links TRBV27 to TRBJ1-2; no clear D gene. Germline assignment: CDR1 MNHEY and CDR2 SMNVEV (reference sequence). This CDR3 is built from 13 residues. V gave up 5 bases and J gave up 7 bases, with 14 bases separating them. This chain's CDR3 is CASSIHGVTGYTF. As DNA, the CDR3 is TGTGCCAGCAGTATACACGGGGTCACTGGCTACACCTTC.

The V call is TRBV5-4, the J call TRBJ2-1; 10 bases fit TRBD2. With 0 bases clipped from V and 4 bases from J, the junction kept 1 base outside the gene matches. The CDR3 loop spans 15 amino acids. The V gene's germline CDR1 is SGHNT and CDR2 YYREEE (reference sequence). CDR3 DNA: TGTGCCAGCAGCTTGGGAGCGGGGGGGTACAATGAGCAGTTCTTC. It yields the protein CASSLGAGGYNEQFF.